This is a list of T cell receptor beta chains from one sample in a study of graft-versus-host responses after intestinal transplantation. Using immunoSEQ multiplex PCR, the repertoire was profiled, and TCRdb retains in-frame clones only, with some absent. The sample records about 24,000 clones, over 75% being singletons. This material consisted of PBMCs, taken approximately 450 days after intestinal transplant. These receptors were collected from a human patient who received an intestinal transplant, so some T cells may come from the graft donor. The CDR3 runs from the conserved cysteine through the conserved F or W. Fields, in order: clone size, J gene, V gene, D gene, CDR3 DNA, CDR3 protein. D genes are given only for firm matches. The listing skips clone size in some rows; elsewhere it reads once, few, many or a size class.

NA	TRBJ2-3	TRBV9	NA	TGTGCCAGCAGCGTAGCTACAGATACGCAGTATTTT	CASSVATDTQYF
NA	TRBJ1-2	TRBV5-1	NA	TGCGCCAGCAGCTTGGAAGGGGGAACCTATGGCTACACCTTC	CASSLEGGTYGYTF
NA	TRBJ2-3	TRBV19	NA	TGTGCCAGTAGTGTTTCCTCTAGCACAGATACGCAGTATTTT	CASSVSSSTDTQYF
NA	TRBJ1-1	TRBV6-1	TRBD1	TGTGCCAGCAGTGAGGGACAGGGGGCTTTCTTT	CASSEGQGAFF
NA	TRBJ1-1	TRBV6-1	NA	TGTGCCAGCGGTCGGGGATGGGGCAACACTGAAGCTTTCTTT	CASGRGWGNTEAFF
NA	TRBJ1-2	TRBV9	NA	TGTGCCAGCAGCGTAGATATAGGGAACTATGGCTACACCTTC	CASSVDIGNYGYTF
few	TRBJ2-1	TRBV4-2	TRBD2	TGTGCCAGCAGCCAAGATCGGACTAGCGGGAGTAATGAGCAGTTCTTC	CASSQDRTSGSNEQFF
NA	TRBJ2-7	TRBV29-1	TRBD2	TGCAGCGTTGGGCCGACTAGCGGGAGGCCCGAGTGGGAGCAGTACTTC	CSVGPTSGRPEWEQYF
NA	TRBJ2-1	TRBV7-9	NA	TGTGCCAGCAGCTTAATTATAGGCGCTGTGAATGAGCAGTTCTTC	CASSLIIGAVNEQFF
NA	TRBJ1-1	TRBV6-5	NA	TGTGCCGCCCGAGAAGACACTGAAGCTTTCTTT	CAAREDTEAFF
NA	TRBJ1-2	TRBV19	TRBD1	TGTGCCAGTAGTACAACGACAGGGGGCGCTTCTGGCTACACCTTC	CASSTTTGGASGYTF